This entry lists 20 T cell receptor beta chains sequenced from one sample in a study of OX40 agonist ivuxolimab in advanced cancers. Sequenced by immunoSEQ multiplex PCR; TCRdb stores in-frame clones only, minus some. This sample has 75,000 to 100,000 clones; roughly nine tenths occur once, and the top ten carry less than 6.5%. The sequenced sample was CD4+ or CD8+ T cells sorted from blood, obtained in a trial of the OX40 agonist ivuxolimab. The source is an adult with an advanced solid tumor such as melanoma, head and neck, liver or kidney cancer.

The gene calls are TRBV5-4 and TRBJ2-5; D is possibly TRBD2 (6 bases). The germline V gene has CDR1 SGHNT and CDR2 YYREEE (reference sequence). The germline V and J ends were trimmed by 3 bases and 5 bases, with 17 bases remaining between them. The CDR3 runs 15 residues. CDR3 coding DNA: TGTGCCAGCAGCTGGGGGGACCGCTCAGGGGAGACCCAGTACTTC. This gives the protein CASSWGDRSGETQYF.

The gene calls are TRBV27 and TRBJ2-5; 7 nucleotides align to TRBD1. This CDR3 is 13 amino acids long. V shed 6 bases, J shed 2 bases, and the junction held 3 bases outside the gene matches. From germline, CDR1 is MNHEY and CDR2 SMNVEV (reference sequence). The CDR3 DNA reads as TGTGCCAGCAGAAGGGACAGACAAGAGACCCAGTACTTC. Translation: CASRRDRQETQYF.

The rearrangement joins TRBV6-5 to TRBJ1-3; tentatively, D is TRBD1 (5 bases). Germline CDR1 reads MNHEY; CDR2 reads SVGAGI. Trimming shortened V by 6 bases and J by 2 bases, and 11 bases separated the two germline ends. This CDR3 has 14 residues. The CDR3 coding sequence is TGTGCCAGCAGGGAAACAGGCGCTGGAAACACCATATATTTT. It codes for CASRETGAGNTIYF.

J is TRBJ1-3 and V is TRBV25-1; 8 nucleotides align to TRBD1. CDR1 and CDR2 from the germline V gene are MGHDK and SYGVNS. Trimming removed 4 bases from V and 5 bases from J; junction bases left unmatched: 10. The length of the CDR3 is 16 residues. CDR3 residues: CASSADRGMSRNTIYF. As DNA, the CDR3 is TGTGCCAGCAGTGCCGACAGGGGAATGTCAAGAAACACCATATATTTT. Looking up the rest from reference TRBV25-1 and TRBJ1-3 gives the full variable domain: EADIYQTPRYLVIGTGKKITLECSQTMGHDKMYWYQQDPGMELHLIHYSYGVNSTEKGDLSSESTVSRIRTEHFPLTLESARPSHTSQYLCASSADRGMSRNTIYFGEGSWLTVV.

The rearrangement links TRBV6-4 to TRBJ2-2; D remains ambiguous. V lost 8 bases to trimming and J lost 1 base, with 29 bases between them. The CDR3 runs 20 residues. CDR1 and CDR2 (germline): MRHNA, SNTAGT. The CDR3: CASYTPPPQRRRQNTGELFF. The CDR3 DNA is TGTGCCAGCTACACTCCCCCCCCTCAACGGCGCAGACAGAACACCGGGGAGCTGTTTTTT.

This rearrangement joins TRBV19 to TRBJ1-1; D perhaps matches TRBD1 (5 bases). CDR1 and CDR2 (germline): LNHDA, SQIVND (reference sequence). Trimming stripped 3 bases from V and 7 bases from J, with 15 bases between. This CDR3 spans 14 amino acids. This CDR3 reads CASSIAGERGEAFF. As DNA, the CDR3 is TGTGCCAGTAGTATCGCTGGGGAGAGGGGTGAAGCTTTCTTT.

Remarks on this clone: Other DNA variants within this sample encode the same CDR3. The genes are TRBV18 and TRBJ2-7; 7 bases align to TRBD1. The CDR3 is 14 residues long. Germline V gives CDR1 KGHSH, CDR2 LQKENI. The V gene end was trimmed by 3 bases and the J gene end by 4 bases; junction bases not matched to a gene: 6. As DNA, the CDR3 is TGTGCCAGCTCACCCTCGGACAGGCCTTACGAGCAGTACTTC. Amino acids: CASSPSDRPYEQYF.

The CDR3 reads CSAAGTNYEQYF. In DNA form, the CDR3 reads TGCAGCGCAGCCGGGACAAACTACGAGCAGTACTTC. The chain combines TRBV29-1 with TRBJ2-7; perhaps TRBD1 as D (6 bases). Germline values: CDR1 SQVTM, CDR2 ANQGSEA. This CDR3 spans 12 amino acids. V dropped 7 bases and J dropped 3 bases, with 13 bases sitting between them.

The CDR3 DNA follows: TGTGCCAGTAGGGGGGAACAGGGGGCAATCACTGAAGCTTTCTTT. As protein: CASRGEQGAITEAFF. This sequence joins TRBV19 and TRBJ1-1; TRBD1 matches 9 bases. Looked up from germline, CDR1 is LNHDA and CDR2 is SQIVND (reference sequence). Trimming removed 6 bases from V and 4 bases from J; junction bases left unmatched: 9. The CDR3 covers 15 residues.

The rearrangement uses TRBV11-3 and TRBJ1-1; weak D call: TRBD1 (6 bases). The V end lost 5 bases, the J end lost 3 bases, and 13 bases lay between the germline ends. Germline V gene lookup returns CDR1 SGHNT and CDR2 YENEEA. This CDR3 contains 14 residues. The CDR3 loop is CASSPEGGYTEAFF. In DNA form, the CDR3 reads TGTGCCAGCAGCCCCGAAGGGGGGTACACTGAAGCTTTCTTT.

This sequence joins TRBV5-5 and TRBJ2-7, with D tentatively TRBD2 (5 bases). CDR3 length equals 13 residues. V lost 10 bases and J 1 base, leaving 15 bases between the germline ends. Germline V gene lookup returns CDR1 SGHKS and CDR2 YYEKEE (reference sequence). CDR3 sequence: CAGRLAGSYEQYF. Here the CDR3 DNA reads TGTGCCGGCCGGCTAGCCGGATCCTACGAGCAGTACTTC. Full variable domain (missing parts from reference TRBV5-5 and TRBJ2-7): DAGVTQSPTHLIKTRGQQVTLRCSPISGHKSVSWYQQVLGQGPQFIFQYYEKEERGRGNFPDRFSARQFPNYSSELNVNALLLGDSALYLCAGRLAGSYEQYFGPGTRLTVT.

The rearrangement uses TRBV5-4 and TRBJ1-2; D may be TRBD1 (6 bases). Germline-derived CDR1 and CDR2 are SGHNT and YYREEE (reference sequence). The CDR3 contains 12 residues. The CDR3 spells CAGGGQDYGYTF. For the CDR3, the DNA is TGTGCTGGGGGGGGCCAGGACTATGGCTACACCTTC.

The CDR3 loop is CASSVTGRSPLHF. CDR3 DNA: TGTGCCAGCAGCGTTACAGGGCGGTCACCCCTCCACTTT. This chain joins TRBV9 and TRBJ1-6, with D maybe TRBD1 (6 bases). V shed 2 bases and J shed 10 bases, with 10 bases lying between them. Looked up from germline, CDR1 is SGDLS and CDR2 is YYNGEE. The length of the CDR3 is 13 residues.

The chain employs TRBV7-6 and TRBJ1-1; D not certain. V lost 1 base and J lost 2, with 11 bases in between. The CDR3 runs 15 residues. The germline V gene encodes CDR1 SGHVS and CDR2 FNYEAQ. CDR3 residues: CASSLVSGSNTEAFF. CDR3 bases: TGTGCCAGCAGCTTAGTATCAGGATCAAACACTGAAGCTTTCTTT.

J is TRBJ2-7 and V is TRBV9; 10 positions match TRBD1. This CDR3 has 16 amino acids. J was trimmed by 2 bases and V by 2 bases; bases with no gene match: 7. Germline loops: CDR1 SGDLS, CDR2 YYNGEE. CDR3 in DNA: TGTGCCAGCAGCGTGGCACCGGGACAGGGGACCTACGAGCAGTACTTC. Amino acids: CASSVAPGQGTYEQYF.

V is TRBV18 and J is TRBJ1-3; no firm D call. The germline gives CDR1 KGHSH, CDR2 LQKENI. The V gene lost 1 base and the J gene lost 7 bases, with 14 bases spanning the gap. The CDR3 is 15 amino acids. The CDR3 loop reads CASSPLRDLRNTIYF. As DNA, the CDR3 is TGTGCCAGCTCACCACTAAGAGACTTGCGGAACACCATATATTTT. Filled out from reference TRBV18 and TRBJ1-3, the complete variable domain reads NAGVMQNPRHLVRRRGQEARLRCSPMKGHSHVYWYRQLPEEGLKFMVYLQKENIIDESGMPKERFSAEFPKEGPSILRIQQVVRGDSAAYFCASSPLRDLRNTIYFGEGSWLTVV.

To note about this clone: Its ends do not fully match the called genes, so a read error is possible. The chain links TRBV15 to TRBJ1-5; no clear D. The length of the CDR3 is 17 residues. Germline CDR1 reads LNHNV; CDR2 reads YYDKDF (reference sequence). The CDR3 region has the DNA TGTGCCACCAGCCGAGAAGGAGAGTCGGGGAGTAATCAGCCCCAGCATTTT. Translating gives CATSREGESGSNQPQHF.

The rearrangement uses TRBV9 and TRBJ1-1, with D unclear. The CDR3 sequence is 15 residues long. Trimming took off 3 bases at V and 1 base at J, with 13 bases between the two ends. Germline CDR1 SGDLS, CDR2 YYNGEE. CDR3 coding DNA: TGTGCCAGCAGCGGCCACCAATCGCGGAACACTGAAGCTTTCTTT. The encoded protein is CASSGHQSRNTEAFF.

This sequence joins TRBV7-9 and TRBJ2-3; weak D call: TRBD1 (6 bases). There are 15 residues in the CDR3. Looked up from germline, CDR1 is SEHNR and CDR2 is FQNEAQ (reference sequence). Deletions cut 4 bases from V and 2 bases from J, with 13 bases between. The CDR3 region has the DNA TGTGCCAGCAGCTCATCGGACAGCCCCACAGATACGCAGTATTTT. Its protein product is CASSSSDSPTDTQYF.

This chain links TRBV7-6 with TRBJ2-3; the match to TRBD2 covers 7 bases. The germline gives CDR1 SGHVS, CDR2 FNYEAQ. This CDR3 spans 16 amino acids. V shed 5 bases and J 1 base; nucleotides not matched to a gene: 9. The CDR3 coding sequence is TGTGCCAGCAGCAGTCTAAGCGGGATAGGCACAGATACGCAGTATTTT. Residues: CASSSLSGIGTDTQYF.